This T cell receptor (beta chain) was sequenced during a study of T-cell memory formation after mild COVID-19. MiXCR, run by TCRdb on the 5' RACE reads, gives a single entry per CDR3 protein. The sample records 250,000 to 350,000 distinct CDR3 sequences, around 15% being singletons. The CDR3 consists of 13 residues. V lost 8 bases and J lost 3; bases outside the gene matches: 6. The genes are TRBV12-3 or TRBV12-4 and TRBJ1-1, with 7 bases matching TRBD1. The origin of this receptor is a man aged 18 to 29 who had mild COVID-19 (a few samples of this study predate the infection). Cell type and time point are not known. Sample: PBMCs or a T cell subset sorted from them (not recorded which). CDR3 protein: CASDKGQYTEAFF. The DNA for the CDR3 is TGTGCCAGCGACAAGGGACAGTACACTGAAGCTTTCTTT.